The clone carrying this T cell receptor beta chain was counted only a few times. Its matching antigen is unknown. The entry originates in a study of post-analysis software for immune sequencing data. Unique molecular identifiers tagged the TCR beta cDNA libraries. In TCRdb, the PCR reads were re-called with MiXCR into one record per CDR3 protein. Among about 400,000 distinct CDR3 sequences listed, less than 40% were seen once. Findings and limits, study-wide: Elevated frequency relative to controls characterized several TRBV segments in patients, TRBV5-6, TRBV5-1 and TRBV20-1 among them.

V lost 0 bases to trimming and J lost 6 bases, with 11 bases between them. There are 14 residues in the CDR3. Germline V gives CDR1 SEHNR, CDR2 FQNEAQ (reference sequence). The chain combines TRBV7-9 with TRBJ1-2, with unresolved D. The clonotype was recovered from a girl aged 5-17 years with multiple sclerosis. Sequencing was done on a sample of blood. CDR3: CASSLALTSDGYTF. The CDR3 nucleotides are TGTGCCAGCAGCTTAGCGCTAACTTCCGATGGCTACACCTTC. Filled out from reference TRBV7-9 and TRBJ1-2, the complete variable domain reads DTGVSQNPRHKITKRGQNVTFRCDPISEHNRLYWYRQTLGQGPEFLTYFQNEAQLEKSRLLSDRFSAERPKGSFSTLEIQRTEQGDSAMYLCASSLALTSDGYTFGSGTRLTVV.